This T cell receptor (beta chain) was captured in a study of T cell changes during pregnancy in multiple sclerosis. Germline lookup yields CDR1 SQVTM and CDR2 ANQGSEA. The CDR3 contains 13 residues. Trimming took 4 bases from V and 2 from J, leaving 12 bases between them. Libraries were prepared by immunoSEQ multiplex PCR; TCRdb keeps only in-frame clonotypes and omits some of them. The table has tens of thousands of clones, more than 85% seen once. J is TRBJ2-7 and V is TRBV29-1; D is perhaps TRBD2 (7 bases). Material: CD4+ T cells from peripheral blood mononuclear cells, obtained after pregnancy. This receptor was taken from a female donor with multiple sclerosis, enrolled in a pregnancy study. The CDR3 region is CSVVGGQTYEQYF. The CDR3 nucleotides read TGCAGCGTTGTGGGGGGGCAGACCTACGAGCAGTACTTC.